The 27 T cell receptor beta chains below come from one sample, sequenced in a study of blood T cell repertoires in COVID-19. Sequencing used immunoSEQ multiplex PCR; TCRdb keeps in-frame clones, though not all of them. This table has about 85,000 clones, 70% to 90% appearing once. The sequenced material came from peripheral blood. All receptors derive from a woman older than 75 with acute or convalescent COVID-19.

This clone was seen a handful of times. This chain links TRBV5-6 with TRBJ1-2, with D hard to call. The CDR3 consists of 14 residues. Germline CDR1 is SGHDT and CDR2 is YYEEEE. The ends were cut back, 0 bases at V and 1 base at J, with 7 bases in the middle. The CDR3 region has the DNA TGTGCCAGCAGCTTGGGAGGGTTTAACTATGGCTACACCTTC. This translates into CASSLGGFNYGYTF.

The chain joins TRBV27 to TRBJ1-1, with TRBD1 as a possible D gene (5 bases). Germline values: CDR1 MNHEY, CDR2 SMNVEV (reference sequence). V was cut by 3 bases and J by 0 bases, with 11 bases left in between. The CDR3 extends over 15 amino acids. The CDR3 reads CASSLQGGMNTEAFF. Written as DNA, the CDR3 is TGTGCCAGCAGTTTGCAGGGTGGAATGAACACTGAAGCTTTCTTT.

This chain links TRBV14 with TRBJ2-7; possible D gene TRBD1, 5 bases. In germline, CDR1 is SGHDN, CDR2 FVKESK. The V end was cut by 2 bases, the J end by 3 bases, with 11 bases between. This CDR3 comprises 14 residues. The CDR3 reads CASSQSPGLYEQYF. CDR3 sequence (DNA): TGTGCCAGCAGCCAAAGTCCAGGGCTCTACGAGCAGTACTTC.

The J gene is TRBJ1-1, the V gene TRBV9, with 7 positions matching TRBD1. Per germline, CDR1 SGDLS and CDR2 YYNGEE. The CDR3 runs to 15 residues. J was trimmed by 4 bases and V by 4 bases; bases with no gene match: 10. As DNA, the CDR3 is TGTGCCAGCAGCTTTGACGCAGGGGGAGGCACTGAAGCTTTCTTT. It codes for CASSFDAGGGTEAFF.

The J gene is TRBJ1-2, the V gene TRBV18; D is possibly TRBD1 (5 bases). V gave up 4 bases and J gave up 0 bases, with 24 bases separating them. Germline assignment: CDR1 KGHSH and CDR2 LQKENI. The CDR3 is made up of 19 amino acids. For the CDR3, the DNA is TGTGCCAGCTCACTTACAGGCCCACTTCCATCCGTAGCTAACTATGGCTACACCTTC. This sequence encodes CASSLTGPLPSVANYGYTF.

The chain joins TRBV27 to TRBJ2-5; perhaps TRBD2 as D (5 bases). Trimming shortened V by 4 bases and J by 0 bases, and 6 bases separated the two germline ends. CDR3 size: 13 residues. The germline V gene has CDR1 MNHEY and CDR2 SMNVEV (reference sequence). Written as DNA, the CDR3 is TGTGCCAGCAGTTCCGGGGACCAAGAGACCCAGTACTTC. This gives the protein CASSSGDQETQYF.

Written as DNA, the CDR3 is TGCGCCAGCAGCCAGACTTTAACCGGGGAGCTGTTTTTT. This codes for CASSQTLTGELFF. The chain recombines TRBV5-1 with TRBJ2-2; D is unclear. The CDR3 spans 13 residues. V dropped 4 bases and J dropped 5 bases, with 9 bases sitting between them. Germline loops: CDR1 SGHRS, CDR2 YFSETQ. Full variable domain (rest looked up from reference TRBV5-1 and TRBJ2-2): KAGVTQTPRYLIKTRGQQVTLSCSPISGHRSVSWYQQTPGQGLQFLFEYFSETQRNKGNFPGRFSGRQFSNSRSEMNVSTLELGDSALYLCASSQTLTGELFFGEGSRLTVL.

This rearrangement joins TRBV6-6 to TRBJ2-7, with 8 bases aligning to TRBD1. Trimming at V came to 6 bases and at J to 5 bases, leaving 12 bases not matched to a gene. Germline V CDR1 and CDR2: MNHNY, SVGAGI (reference sequence). The CDR3 runs to 15 residues. In nucleotides, the CDR3 is TGTGCCAGCAGCTACCCCGGGACAGGTCGAAACGAGCAGTACTTC. It encodes CASSYPGTGRNEQYF.

This clone was recorded only once. The chain uses TRBV7-8 and TRBJ2-3, with 9 bases that match TRBD2. CDR1 and CDR2 (germline): SGHVS, FQNEAQ. CDR3 size: 14 residues. After removal of 1 base from V and 11 bases from J, the junction contained 7 bases not matched to a gene. The CDR3 sequence: CASSLEPAGGMQYF. CDR3 in DNA: TGTGCCAGCAGCTTAGAGCCGGCGGGGGGGATGCAGTATTTT.

The sample holds a few counts of this clone. V and J are TRBV10-3 and TRBJ2-1; D may be TRBD2 (7 bases). The CDR3 has 15 residues. The germline V gene has CDR1 ENHRY and CDR2 SYGVKD. The V end was cut by 4 bases, the J end by 10 bases, with 20 bases between. CDR3 amino acids: CAISVVAGATGEQFF. The CDR3 DNA is TGTGCCATCAGTGTCGTGGCGGGGGCGACCGGAGAGCAGTTCTTC.

The chain joins TRBV7-3 to TRBJ2-3; D uncertain. The CDR3 loop spans 15 amino acids. Trimming pared 5 bases from V and 0 bases from J, leaving 12 bases between. Germline CDR1 and CDR2: SGHTA and FQGTGA. The CDR3 loop reads CASSPGFGSTDTQYF. CDR3 DNA: TGTGCCAGCAGCCCCGGTTTCGGGAGCACAGATACGCAGTATTTT. Full variable domain (remainder filled in from reference TRBV7-3 and TRBJ2-3): GAGVSQTPSNKVTEKGKYVELRCDPISGHTALYWYRQSLGQGPEFLIYFQGTGAADDSGLPNDRFFAVRPEGSVSTLKIQRTERGDSAVYLCASSPGFGSTDTQYFGPGTRLTVL.

This sequence joins TRBV5-1 and TRBJ1-4; TRBD1 is a possible D gene (5 bases). This CDR3 region has 14 residues. Trimming removed 4 bases from V and 4 bases from J, with 11 bases in between. The germline V gene encodes CDR1 SGHRS and CDR2 YFSETQ. The CDR3 is CASSMAGINEKLFF. The CDR3 nucleotides are TGCGCCAGCAGCATGGCAGGGATTAATGAAAAACTGTTTTTT.

The chain has TRBV2 and TRBJ1-1, with no clear D. This CDR3 has 11 residues. Germline values: CDR1 SNHLY, CDR2 FYNNEI. V was pared by 8 bases and J by 1 base, with 5 bases between. CDR3 in DNA: TGTGCCAGCCACAAGAACACTGAAGCTTTCTTT. This codes for CASHKNTEAFF.

V gene TRBV9 combines with J gene TRBJ2-1; D not certain. The CDR3 covers 16 residues. With 0 bases removed from V and 0 bases from J, the gap between germline ends came to 10 bases. The germline CDR1 and CDR2 sequences are SGDLS and YYNGEE. The CDR3 sequence: CASSVAPPGSYNEQFF. The CDR3 region has the DNA TGTGCCAGCAGCGTAGCCCCCCCGGGCTCCTACAATGAGCAGTTCTTC.

This clone was counted only a few times. The chain carries TRBV5-1 and TRBJ1-1, with D unclear. The CDR3 extends over 11 amino acids. V was cut by 4 bases and J by 1 base, with 2 bases left in between. The V gene's germline CDR1 is SGHRS and CDR2 YFSETQ. The CDR3 bases are TGCGCCAGCAGCCGGAACACTGAAGCTTTCTTT. Translated: CASSRNTEAFF.

The chain has TRBV28 and TRBJ2-3; TRBD2 matches 11 bases. J lost 0 bases, V lost 6 bases, and 2 bases had no gene match. There are 15 residues in the CDR3. CDR1 and CDR2 from the germline V gene are MDHEN and SYDVKM. Here the CDR3 reads CASRRLAGSTDTQYF. The DNA for the CDR3 is TGTGCCAGCAGACGACTAGCGGGGAGCACAGATACGCAGTATTTT.

The genes are TRBV2 and TRBJ1-5; 7 bases line up with TRBD1. This CDR3 has 14 amino acids. Germline loops: CDR1 SNHLY, CDR2 FYNNEI. J gave up 5 bases and V 2 bases, and 3 bases lay outside the gene matches. The CDR3 sequence is CASSEWDSDQPQHF. CDR3 nucleotides: TGTGCCAGCAGTGAATGGGACAGTGATCAGCCCCAGCATTTT.

Details on this clone: One end of the junction is discordant with germline, which a read error may explain. The chain carries TRBV11-3 and TRBJ2-7; maybe TRBD1 (5 bases). Germline assignment: CDR1 SGHNT and CDR2 YENEEA. The CDR3 spans 10 residues. The CDR3: CASRPRQWVF. The CDR3 bases are TGTGCCAGCAGACCGAGACAGTGGGTCTTC.

The rearrangement uses TRBV11-2 and TRBJ1-6; perhaps TRBD1 as D (5 bases). The CDR3 sequence is 14 residues long. Per the germline V gene, CDR1 is SGHAT and CDR2 is FQNNGV. V shed 0 bases and J shed 13 bases, with 13 bases lying between them. The CDR3 DNA reads as TGTGCCAGCAGCTTAGATGGGCAGGGAACTCCCCTCCACTTT. Protein: CASSLDGQGTPLHF. The full variable domain, completed using reference TRBV11-2 and TRBJ1-6, is EAGVAQSPRYKIIEKRQSVAFWCNPISGHATLYWYQQILGQGPKLLIQFQNNGVVDDSQLPKDRFSAERLKGVDSTLKIQPAKLEDSAVYLCASSLDGQGTPLHFGNGTRLTVT.

V usage is TRBV29-1 and J usage is TRBJ2-7, with D maybe TRBD1 (6 bases). V was pared by 5 bases and J by 1 base, with 12 bases between. The CDR3 length is 13 residues. Germline values: CDR1 SQVTM, CDR2 ANQGSEA. The CDR3 loop reads CSVYRDTSYEQYF. The CDR3 DNA is TGCAGCGTTTACCGGGACACGTCCTACGAGCAGTACTTC.

The genes are TRBV21-1 and TRBJ2-5; TRBD1 is the table's D call and was not checked against the DNA. TRBV21-1 is a pseudogene. The CDR3 has 14 amino acids. As DNA, the CDR3 is TGTGCCAGCTTAAACAGGGATGGCCAAGAGACCCAGTACTTC. Its protein product is CASLNRDGQETQYF.

This clone appeared a single time. The same CDR3 arises from other DNA sequences in this sample as well. CDR3 nucleotide sequence: TGTGCCAGCAGCCAAGGACTAGCAGATTACGAGCAGTACTTC. Translating it yields CASSQGLADYEQYF. This sequence joins TRBV3-1 (or the pseudogene TRBV3-2) and TRBJ2-7, with 7 bases that match TRBD2. Trimming at V came to 1 base and at J to 4 bases, leaving 4 bases not matched to a gene. The CDR3 is 14 amino acids. CDR1 is LGHDT and CDR2 is YNNKEL in the germline V gene (reference sequence).

V gene TRBV10-3 combines with J gene TRBJ2-7, with D possibly being TRBD2 (6 bases). The CDR3 sequence is 12 residues long. The germline V and J ends were trimmed by 2 bases and 7 bases, with 9 bases remaining between them. The germline CDR1 and CDR2 sequences are ENHRY and SYGVKD. Here the CDR3 DNA reads TGTGCCATCAGTGAGCGGGAGTGGGAGCAGTACTTC. Its translation: CAISEREWEQYF.

Here the CDR3 DNA reads TGTGCCAGCAGTCCACGGGGGGCGCGTGAGACCCAGTACTTC. It is translated as CASSPRGARETQYF. V is TRBV6-6 and J is TRBJ2-5; tentative D call: TRBD2 (7 bases). The germline V and J ends were trimmed by 5 bases and 5 bases, with 15 bases remaining between them. The length of the CDR3 is 14 residues. Looked up from germline, CDR1 is MNHNY and CDR2 is SVGAGI (reference sequence).

This clone was seen once. V and J are TRBV7-9 and TRBJ1-1; D remains ambiguous. This CDR3 spans 12 amino acids. V was shortened by 2 bases and J by 7 bases, with 8 bases between the two germline ends. CDR1 and CDR2 (germline): SEHNR, FQNEAQ (reference sequence). The CDR3 loop reads CASSLSQVEAFF. The CDR3 nucleotides are TGTGCCAGCAGCTTATCCCAGGTTGAAGCTTTCTTT.

The V call is TRBV6-5, the J call TRBJ2-5, with D perhaps matching TRBD1 (6 bases). Between the trimmed V and J ends, which lost 6 bases and 4 bases, there was a span of 18 bases. The V gene's germline CDR1 is MNHEY and CDR2 SVGAGI. The CDR3 length is 15 residues. For the CDR3, the DNA is TGTGCCAGCAGCGACGGCAGGGGAATTGGAGAGACCCAGTACTTC. Protein product: CASSDGRGIGETQYF.

The CDR3 bases are TGTGCCAGCAGCCAAGATCGACGGCAGGGGTTAGCCAAAAACATTCAGTACTTC. Translating it yields CASSQDRRQGLAKNIQYF. The chain carries TRBV4-2 and TRBJ2-4; maybe TRBD1 (6 bases). The germline V gene encodes CDR1 LGHNA and CDR2 YNFKEQ. The CDR3 has 18 amino acids. Trimming pared 0 bases from V and 0 bases from J, leaving 15 bases between.